The entry below describes one T cell receptor (beta chain). Clones were read by immunoSEQ multiplex PCR, and TCRdb kept only the in-frame ones, dropping some. This table holds 200,000 to 250,000 clones, roughly four fifths found once. This specimen comes from a study of blood T cell repertoires in COVID-19. Germline loops: CDR1 LGHNA, CDR2 YSLEER. V lost 4 bases to trimming and J lost 2 bases, with 8 bases between them. The CDR3 contains 14 residues. The chain is built from TRBV4-3 and TRBJ2-2, with D possibly TRBD1 on 5 matching bases. The specimen was PBMCs or T cells enriched from blood (not recorded which). This clonotype was obtained from a man aged 55-75 years who had recovered from COVID-19. This chain's CDR3 is CASSLRDNTGELFF. The DNA of the CDR3 is TGCGCCAGCAGCCTCAGGGATAACACCGGGGAGCTGTTTTTT.